The clone carrying this TCR beta chain was seen ten or more times. Its antigen is not known. Per the germline V gene, CDR1 is DFQATT and CDR2 is SNEGSKA (reference sequence). The CDR3 has 15 amino acids. Between the trimmed V and J ends, which lost 0 bases and 7 bases, there was a span of 18 bases. The data derive from a study of post-analysis software for immune sequencing data. Study background: Clinical courses comprised relapsing-remitting, secondary progressive and progressive-relapsing multiple sclerosis.

Unique molecular identifiers were carried by the TCR beta cDNA libraries. MiXCR, run by TCRdb on the PCR reads, gives a single entry per CDR3 protein. The sample yields about 210,000 distinct CDR3 sequences, approximately 29% seen once. Study outcomes and limitations: Diversity measured as normalized Chao1 was significantly lower in multiple sclerosis patients than in controls. Compared with controls, patients had more of five or six TRBV segments, including TRBV5-6, TRBV5-1 and TRBV20-1. F measure clustering grouped samples strongly by preparation batch.

The receptor comes from a girl aged 2-17 years with multiple sclerosis. Sequenced: blood. This chain connects TRBV20-1 to TRBJ1-2; D uncertain. In DNA, the CDR3 is TGCAGTGCTAGAGACATCGCCGTTCGGAGGGCTGGCTACACCTTC. Its protein product is CSARDIAVRRAGYTF.